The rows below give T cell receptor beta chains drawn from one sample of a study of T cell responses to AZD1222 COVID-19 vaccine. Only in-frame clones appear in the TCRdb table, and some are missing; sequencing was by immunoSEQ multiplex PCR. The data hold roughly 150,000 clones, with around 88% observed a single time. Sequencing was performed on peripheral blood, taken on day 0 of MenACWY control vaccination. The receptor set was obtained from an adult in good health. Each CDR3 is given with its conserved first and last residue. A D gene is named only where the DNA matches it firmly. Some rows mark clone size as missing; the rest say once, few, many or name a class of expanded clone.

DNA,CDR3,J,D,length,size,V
TGTGCCAGCAGTTGGGGAGACGAGGACGAGCAGTACTTC,CASSWGDEDEQYF,TRBJ2-7,.,13,.,TRBV27
TGTGCCAGCAGTTCGGGGGGCCCTAACTATGGCTACACCTTC,CASSSGGPNYGYTF,TRBJ1-2,.,14,.,TRBV11-3
TGTGCCAGCAACCCAGGGGGAAACACTGAAGCTTTCTTT,CASNPGGNTEAFF,TRBJ1-1,TRBD1,13,.,TRBV7-9
TGTGCCAGCAGCTTTTCTCAGGGGGCGAACTATGGCTACACCTTC,CASSFSQGANYGYTF,TRBJ1-2,TRBD1,15,.,TRBV5-4
TGTGCCACGACAGGCTCGTGGGGTACAACTGGGGCCAACGTCCTGACTTTC,CATTGSWGTTGANVLTF,TRBJ2-6,.,17,once,TRBV28
TGTGCCAGCAGCTTAGAAGCTGGGACGGCCACTGAAGCTTTCTTT,CASSLEAGTATEAFF,TRBJ1-1,.,15,once,TRBV7-6
TGTGCCAGCTCACCACTCAGGGGGAAGGACACTGAAGCTTTCTTT,CASSPLRGKDTEAFF,TRBJ1-1,TRBD1,15,.,TRBV18
TGTGCCAGCAGTTCCTACAGGGGGCAGGAGCAGTACTTC,CASSSYRGQEQYF,TRBJ2-7,TRBD1,13,.,TRBV6-2/TRBV6-3
TGTGCCAGCAGGCAAACTAGCGCGGACACCGGGGAGCTGTTTTTT,CASRQTSADTGELFF,TRBJ2-2,TRBD2,15,.,TRBV5-4
TGTGCCAGCTGGGGGAGCGGGAGGGGGATAGAGACCCAGTACTTC,CASWGSGRGIETQYF,TRBJ2-5,TRBD2,15,.,TRBV28
TGTGCCAGCAGCTTGACTAGCTTAATGGCCTACGAGCAGTACTTC,CASSLTSLMAYEQYF,TRBJ2-7,.,15,.,TRBV5-7
TGTGCCAGCAGTTCAACTCTAGGACAGGGAGTATGGGAGACCCAGTACTTC,CASSSTLGQGVWETQYF,TRBJ2-5,TRBD1,17,.,TRBV6-2/TRBV6-3
TGTGCCAGCAGCCTCCGGGACAGTTGGCAGTATTTT,CASSLRDSWQYF,TRBJ2-3,TRBD1,12,.,TRBV6-2/TRBV6-3
TGTGCCAGCAGTGAAGCGCACGGGAACACTGAAGCTTTCTTT,CASSEAHGNTEAFF,TRBJ1-1,.,14,.,TRBV6-1
TGTGCCAGCAGTCCGGTTGGGACGAGATCCTACGAGCAGTACTTC,CASSPVGTRSYEQYF,TRBJ2-7,.,15,few,TRBV5-4
TGTGCCAGCAGCGGTGGGAGGTCGGACGCTTTCTTT,CASSGGRSDAFF,TRBJ1-1,.,12,.,TRBV5-4
TGTGCCAGCAGTCTCAGCGGGGGGGCCGCGAACACCGGGGAGCTGTTTTTT,CASSLSGGAANTGELFF,TRBJ2-2,TRBD2,17,.,TRBV7-2
TGTGCCAGCAGCTTAGTTCGGGGGTTTAACGGCTACACCTTC,CASSLVRGFNGYTF,TRBJ1-2,.,14,few,TRBV11-2
TGTGCCAGCAGTTACTCGACAGGGGACACTGAAGCTTTCTTT,CASSYSTGDTEAFF,TRBJ1-1,TRBD1,14,.,TRBV6-5
TGCGCCAGCAGCCCCGGGACAGGGGCTAATGAAAAACTGTTTTTT,CASSPGTGANEKLFF,TRBJ1-4,TRBD1,15,.,TRBV4-3
TGTGCCAGCAGCTTAATATCCGGGGGTAATTCACCCCTCCACTTT,CASSLISGGNSPLHF,TRBJ1-6,.,15,.,TRBV7-3
TGTGCCAGCAGTTTGGGAGGGGGAGCAGCCCTGCCGCATTTT,CASSLGGGAALPHF,TRBJ1-5,.,14,.,TRBV28
TGCAGCGTTGGGGACAGGGGGCGAAACGAGCAGTACTTC,CSVGDRGRNEQYF,TRBJ2-7,TRBD1,13,.,TRBV29-1
TGTGCCAGCAGCCCCATACTCGGCTACACCTTC,CASSPILGYTF,TRBJ1-2,.,11,.,TRBV6-6
TGTGCCAGCAGTTGGTCGTTGGAGTCGAACACCGGGGAGCTGTTTTTT,CASSWSLESNTGELFF,TRBJ2-2,.,16,.,TRBV27
TGTGCCAGCAGTCCCGGGACAGGGGCCGCAGTCTACGAGCAGTACTTC,CASSPGTGAAVYEQYF,TRBJ2-7,TRBD1,16,.,TRBV27
TGTGCCAGCAGTGGCAGAAGTCTAGCGGGGACTAGGTATGAGCAGTTCTTC,CASSGRSLAGTRYEQFF,TRBJ2-1,TRBD2,17,.,TRBV28
TGCGCCCGCAGCGGACTAGCGGGAGAAGAGCAGTTCTTC,CARSGLAGEEQFF,TRBJ2-1,TRBD2,13,.,TRBV10-1
TGTGCCAGCAGCCTGACCGGGAACACTGAAGCTTTCTTT,CASSLTGNTEAFF,TRBJ1-1,.,13,.,TRBV7-9
TGTGCCACCAGCCCCGGGACACAGTACGAGCAGTACTTC,CATSPGTQYEQYF,TRBJ2-7,.,13,.,TRBV15
TGTGCCAGCAGTTCCATAACGAAACAGTTGAACACTGAAGCTTTCTTT,CASSSITKQLNTEAFF,TRBJ1-1,.,16,.,TRBV6-5
TGCAGTGCTAGACTCCCCGGTGGGCAGTTCTTC,CSARLPGGQFF,TRBJ2-1,.,11,once,TRBV20-1
TGTGCCAGCAGCTTCGGGGGATGGGAGCTGTTTTTT,CASSFGGWELFF,TRBJ2-2,.,12,.,TRBV5-5
TGTGCCAGCAGCCGGGACAGGGGGCTGGAGACCCAGTACTTC,CASSRDRGLETQYF,TRBJ2-5,TRBD1,14,.,TRBV5-4
TGTGCCAGCAAACTTGGGACAACCGGGGTCACCGGGGAGCTGTTTTTT,CASKLGTTGVTGELFF,TRBJ2-2,.,16,.,TRBV28
TGTGCCAGCAGTTTTCGGGACACCATATATTTT,CASSFRDTIYF,TRBJ1-3,.,11,.,TRBV12-3/TRBV12-4
TGCAGCGTTGGCGTTCTGGACACCGGGGAGCTGTTTTTT,CSVGVLDTGELFF,TRBJ2-2,.,13,.,TRBV29-1
TGTGCCAGCAGCCAAGCAGGGAATAGCAATCAGCCCCAGCATTTT,CASSQAGNSNQPQHF,TRBJ1-5,.,15,.,TRBV3-1/TRBV3-2
TGTGCCAGCACTGGGTTTAACTACGAGCAGTACTTC,CASTGFNYEQYF,TRBJ2-7,.,12,.,TRBV6-6
TGTGCCAGCAGCCGCAGAAATAAGAACACTGAAGCTTTCTTT,CASSRRNKNTEAFF,TRBJ1-1,.,14,.,TRBV7-9
TGTGCCACCAGTGAGGCCCAGGGGGCCGGGGAGACCCAGTACTTC,CATSEAQGAGETQYF,TRBJ2-5,TRBD1,15,.,TRBV24-1